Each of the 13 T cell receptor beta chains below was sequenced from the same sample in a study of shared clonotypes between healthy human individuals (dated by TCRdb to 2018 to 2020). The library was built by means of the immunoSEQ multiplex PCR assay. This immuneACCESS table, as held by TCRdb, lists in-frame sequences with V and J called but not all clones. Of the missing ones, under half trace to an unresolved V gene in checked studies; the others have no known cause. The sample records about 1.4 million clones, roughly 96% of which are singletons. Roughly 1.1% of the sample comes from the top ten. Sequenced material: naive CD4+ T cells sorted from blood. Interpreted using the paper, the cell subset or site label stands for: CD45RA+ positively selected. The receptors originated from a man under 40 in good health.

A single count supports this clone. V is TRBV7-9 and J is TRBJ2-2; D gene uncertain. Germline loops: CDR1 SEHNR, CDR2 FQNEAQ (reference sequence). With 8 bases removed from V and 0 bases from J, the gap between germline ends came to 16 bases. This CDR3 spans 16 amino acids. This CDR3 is CASPLSRHANTGELFF. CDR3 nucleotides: TGTGCCAGCCCACTTTCCCGGCACGCGAACACCGGGGAGCTGTTTTTT.

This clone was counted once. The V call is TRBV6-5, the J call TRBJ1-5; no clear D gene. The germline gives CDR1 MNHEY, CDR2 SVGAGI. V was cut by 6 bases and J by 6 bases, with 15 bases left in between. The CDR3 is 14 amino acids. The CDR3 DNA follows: TGTGCCAGCAGACGTCGGAAGGAGGCTCAGCCCCAGCATTTT. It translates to CASRRRKEAQPQHF.

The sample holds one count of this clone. CDR3 amino acids: CASTIASGAPVDTQYF. In DNA form, the CDR3 reads TGTGCCAGCACCATAGCGTCGGGTGCCCCGGTAGATACGCAGTATTTT. J is TRBJ2-3 and V is TRBV7-2; possibly TRBD2 for D (5 bases). Germline CDR1 and CDR2: SGHTA and FQGNSA. This CDR3 contains 16 residues. V was pared by 7 bases and J by 5 bases, with 22 bases between.

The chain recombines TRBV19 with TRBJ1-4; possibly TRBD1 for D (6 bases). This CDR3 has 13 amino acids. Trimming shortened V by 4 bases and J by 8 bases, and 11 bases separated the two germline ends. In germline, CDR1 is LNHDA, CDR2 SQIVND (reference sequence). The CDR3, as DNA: TGTGCCAGTAGTACAGGGGCCTACGAAAAACTGTTTTTT. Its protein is CASSTGAYEKLFF.

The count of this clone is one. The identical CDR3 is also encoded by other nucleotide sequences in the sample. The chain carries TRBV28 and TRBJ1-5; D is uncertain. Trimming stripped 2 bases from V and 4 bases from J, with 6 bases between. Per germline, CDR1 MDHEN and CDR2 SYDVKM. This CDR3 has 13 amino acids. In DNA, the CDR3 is TGTGCCAGCAGTTTAGCGGCAAATCAGCCCCAGCATTTT. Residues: CASSLAANQPQHF.

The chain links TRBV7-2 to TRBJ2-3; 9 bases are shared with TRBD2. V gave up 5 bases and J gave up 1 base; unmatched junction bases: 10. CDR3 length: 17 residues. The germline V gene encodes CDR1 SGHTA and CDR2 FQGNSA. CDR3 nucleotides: TGTGCCAGCAGCCTGACTAGCGGAGGAGGCGGCACAGATACGCAGTATTTT. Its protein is CASSLTSGGGGTDTQYF.

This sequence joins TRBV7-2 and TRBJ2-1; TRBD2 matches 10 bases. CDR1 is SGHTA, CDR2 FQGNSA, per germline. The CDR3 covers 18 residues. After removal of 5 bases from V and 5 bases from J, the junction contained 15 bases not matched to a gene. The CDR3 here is CASSPYSGRANPHNEQFF. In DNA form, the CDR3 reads TGTGCCAGCAGCCCCTACAGCGGGAGGGCAAATCCCCACAATGAGCAGTTCTTC.

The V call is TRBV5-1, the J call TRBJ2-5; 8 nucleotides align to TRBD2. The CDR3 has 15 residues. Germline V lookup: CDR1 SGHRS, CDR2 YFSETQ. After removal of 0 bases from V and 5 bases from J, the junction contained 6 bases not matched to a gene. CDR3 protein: CASSLGAGGGETQYF. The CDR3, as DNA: TGCGCCAGCAGCTTGGGGGCGGGAGGTGGTGAGACCCAGTACTTC. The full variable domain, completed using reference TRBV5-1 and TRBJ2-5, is KAGVTQTPRYLIKTRGQQVTLSCSPISGHRSVSWYQQTPGQGLQFLFEYFSETQRNKGNFPGRFSGRQFSNSRSEMNVSTLELGDSALYLCASSLGAGGGETQYFGPGTRLLVL.

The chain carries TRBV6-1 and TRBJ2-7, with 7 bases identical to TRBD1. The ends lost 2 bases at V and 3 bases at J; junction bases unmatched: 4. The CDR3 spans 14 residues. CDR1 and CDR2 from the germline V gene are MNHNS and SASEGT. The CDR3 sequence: CASSERGQNYEQYF. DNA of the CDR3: TGTGCCAGCAGTGAAAGGGGACAGAACTACGAGCAGTACTTC.

CDR3 residues: CASSGWRQGAWETQYF. DNA for the CDR3: TGTGCCAGCAGCGGATGGAGACAGGGGGCTTGGGAGACCCAGTACTTC. The chain employs TRBV9 and TRBJ2-5, with 10 positions matching TRBD1. In germline, CDR1 is SGDLS, CDR2 YYNGEE. The CDR3 spans 16 residues. J gave up 5 bases and V 3 bases, and 10 bases lay outside the gene matches.

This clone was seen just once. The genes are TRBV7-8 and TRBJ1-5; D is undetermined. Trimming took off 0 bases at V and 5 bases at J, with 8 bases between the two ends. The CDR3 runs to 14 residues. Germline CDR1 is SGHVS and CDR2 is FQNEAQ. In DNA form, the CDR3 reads TGTGCCAGCAGCTTAGCAGGTGGCTATCAGCCCCAGCATTTT. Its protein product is CASSLAGGYQPQHF.

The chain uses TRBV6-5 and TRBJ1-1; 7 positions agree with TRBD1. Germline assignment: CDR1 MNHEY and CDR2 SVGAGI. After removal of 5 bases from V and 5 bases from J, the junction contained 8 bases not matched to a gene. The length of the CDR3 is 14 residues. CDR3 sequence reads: CASSQFRGRTEAFF. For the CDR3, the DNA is TGTGCCAGCAGTCAGTTCAGGGGGAGGACTGAAGCTTTCTTT.

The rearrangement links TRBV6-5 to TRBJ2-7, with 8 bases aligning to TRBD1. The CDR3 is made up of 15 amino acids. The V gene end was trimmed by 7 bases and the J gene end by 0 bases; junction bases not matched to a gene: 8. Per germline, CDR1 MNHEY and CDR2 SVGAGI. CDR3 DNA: TGTGCCAGCAAGAGACGGGACAGGAGCTCCTACGAGCAGTACTTC. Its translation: CASKRRDRSSYEQYF.